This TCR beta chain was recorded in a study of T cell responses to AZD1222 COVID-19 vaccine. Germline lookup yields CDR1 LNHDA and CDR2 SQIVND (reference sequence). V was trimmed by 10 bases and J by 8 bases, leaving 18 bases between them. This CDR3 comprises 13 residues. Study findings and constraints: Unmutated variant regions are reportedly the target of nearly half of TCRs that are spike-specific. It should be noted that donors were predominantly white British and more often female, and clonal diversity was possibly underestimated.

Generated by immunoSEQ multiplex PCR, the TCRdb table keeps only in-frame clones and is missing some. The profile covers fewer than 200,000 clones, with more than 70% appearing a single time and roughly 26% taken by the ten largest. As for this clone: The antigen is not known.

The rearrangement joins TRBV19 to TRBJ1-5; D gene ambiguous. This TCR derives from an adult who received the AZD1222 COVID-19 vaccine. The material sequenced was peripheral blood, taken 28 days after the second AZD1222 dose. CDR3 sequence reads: CATPWVGRKPQHF. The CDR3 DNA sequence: TGTGCCACACCCTGGGTAGGGCGAAAGCCCCAGCATTTT. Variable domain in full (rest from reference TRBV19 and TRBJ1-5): DGGITQSPKYLFRKEGQNVTLSCEQNLNHDAMYWYRQDPGQGLRLIYYSQIVNDFQKGDIAEGYSVSREKKESFPLTVTSAQKNPTAFYLCATPWVGRKPQHFGDGTRLSIL.